This T cell receptor (beta chain) was sequenced during a study of cytomegalovirus exposure and HLA in healthy donors. Germline CDR1 reads SGHAT; CDR2 reads FQNNGV. The V end was cut by 1 base, the J end by 7 bases, with 17 bases between. This CDR3 contains 16 residues. The PCR had 60 Vbeta and 13 Jbeta primers. Here immunoSEQ multiplex PCR was the method, and the copy in TCRdb shows in-frame clones only, minus some. The sample includes 110,000 or so clones, approximately 67% of them seen just once. Study results and limitations: Only CMV serostatus was available as immune exposure information. Based on reports, TCR beta sequences accurately predicted HLA-A and HLA-B alleles for most subjects. Reportedly, diagnosis of cytomegalovirus status by the classifier showed high specificity and sensitivity.

Turning to this clone: Its antigen is undetermined.

J is TRBJ2-1 and V is TRBV11-2, with D possibly matching TRBD2 (7 bases). This receptor was identified in a young man in good health and CMV-seropositive. The sequenced sample was PBMCs. CDR3 residues: CASSLGGTGRGNEQFF. CDR3 in DNA: TGTGCCAGCAGCTTAGGTGGTACAGGGAGGGGGAATGAGCAGTTCTTC.